This T cell receptor beta chain was documented in a study of T cell repertoires in ileal Crohn's disease. Study conclusions and caveats: Compared with CD4 T cells, sorted CD8 cells carried more expanded clones.

The germline V gene encodes CDR1 SGHRS and CDR2 YFSETQ. Losses at the gene ends were 3 bases for V and 8 bases for J; bases not matched to a gene: 9. CDR3 length: 15 residues. Data came from immunoSEQ multiplex PCR; TCRdb stores just in-frame clones and leaves some out. The sample has about 62,000 clones; approximately 91% are singletons. Time point reported: neoterminal ileum biopsy at postoperative endoscopy, about 6 months after surgery. Of note for this clone: No antigen is known for it.

The receptor's source is an adult with Crohn's disease. The specimen was ileal tissue. The rearrangement links TRBV5-1 to TRBJ2-1; 9 bases agree with TRBD2. The CDR3 sequence: CASSSLAGVADEQFF. As DNA, the CDR3 is TGCGCCAGCAGCTCGTTAGCGGGAGTAGCGGATGAGCAGTTCTTC. Drawing the rest from reference TRBV5-1 and TRBJ2-1, the complete variable domain is KAGVTQTPRYLIKTRGQQVTLSCSPISGHRSVSWYQQTPGQGLQFLFEYFSETQRNKGNFPGRFSGRQFSNSRSEMNVSTLELGDSALYLCASSSLAGVADEQFFGPGTRLTVL.